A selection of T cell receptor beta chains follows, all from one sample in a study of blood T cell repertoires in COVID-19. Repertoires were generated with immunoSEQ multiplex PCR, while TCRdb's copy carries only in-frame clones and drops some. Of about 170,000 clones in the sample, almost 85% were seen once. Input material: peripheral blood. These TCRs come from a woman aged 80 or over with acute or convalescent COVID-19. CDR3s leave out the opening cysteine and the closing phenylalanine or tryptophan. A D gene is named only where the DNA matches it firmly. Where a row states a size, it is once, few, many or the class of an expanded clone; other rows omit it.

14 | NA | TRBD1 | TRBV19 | ASSAQGGGFSDTQY
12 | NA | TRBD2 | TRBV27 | ASSLTPLAGAEY
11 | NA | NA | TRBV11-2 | ASLPFIGTEAF
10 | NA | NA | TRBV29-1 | SVEGPPNGYT
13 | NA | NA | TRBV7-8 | ASSLTSNSYNEQF
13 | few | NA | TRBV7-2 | ASSTARSANYGYT
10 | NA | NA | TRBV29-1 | SVHTGHYGYT
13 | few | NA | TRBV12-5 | ASGLGSGGLETQY
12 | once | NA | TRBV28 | ASTIGQMNTEAF
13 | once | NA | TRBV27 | ASSLYGRGSAEAF